The entry that follows covers one T cell receptor (beta chain) sequence. Its matching antigen is unknown. The sample belongs to a study of cytomegalovirus exposure and HLA in healthy donors. General observations from the study: The productive fraction for most TCR beta V segments was about 90% or about 30% in an earlier analysis. It was shown in a later analysis that HLA-associated TCR beta chains were more clonally expanded than other, equally common chains. The authors considered a cluster of highly shared sequence variants likely to be a sequencing artifact.

The PCR employed 60 Vbeta primers together with 13 Jbeta primers. Original processing methods: Later reanalysis found 80 million or so unique TCR beta chains, roughly 9.9 million of them shared. Libraries were prepared by immunoSEQ multiplex PCR; TCRdb keeps only in-frame clonotypes and omits some of them. V, J and clone size reflect that table, while D and trimming were determined from the DNA. The sample yields about 190,000 clones, roughly three quarters seen once. V was trimmed by 0 bases and J by 5 bases, leaving 13 bases between them. The CDR3 covers 15 residues. Sequenced sample: PBMCs. The rearrangement joins TRBV23-1 to TRBJ1-1; D might be TRBD1 (5 bases). TRBV23-1 is assigned to the ORF class and has an uncertain function. The receptor was isolated from a woman younger than 30 in good health and CMV-seronegative. The CDR3 spells CASSQSGRVGTEAFF. For the CDR3, the DNA is TGCGCCAGCAGTCAATCTGGCAGGGTGGGAACTGAAGCTTTCTTT.